This T cell receptor (beta chain) emerged from a study of cytomegalovirus exposure and HLA in healthy donors. Study findings and constraints: Researchers reported from a later analysis that most CMV-associated TCR beta chains appeared HLA-restricted.

Turning to this clone: Its specificity is unknown.

Per germline, CDR1 KGHSH and CDR2 LQKENI. V was pared by 2 bases and J by 6 bases, with 6 bases of the junction left unmatched. The CDR3 is 15 residues long. In the PCR, 60 Vbeta and 13 Jbeta primers were used. In the source study's methods: In a later analysis, roughly 11 million of approximately 80 million unique beta chains occurred in at least two donors. Sequenced by immunoSEQ multiplex PCR; TCRdb stores in-frame clones only, minus some. The V and J calls and clone size come from that table; D and trimming were worked out from the DNA. This table has approximately 190,000 clones, about four fifths appearing once.

The chain couples TRBV18 to TRBJ2-1, with TRBD1 matching over 8 bases. Material for sequencing was PBMCs. This clonotype was obtained from a woman under 30 in good health and CMV-seronegative. The CDR3 loop reads CASSPDRGAFNEQFF. The CDR3, as DNA: TGTGCCAGCTCACCAGACAGGGGCGCATTCAATGAGCAGTTCTTC. Full variable domain (missing parts from reference TRBV18 and TRBJ2-1): NAGVMQNPRHLVRRRGQEARLRCSPMKGHSHVYWYRQLPEEGLKFMVYLQKENIIDESGMPKERFSAEFPKEGPSILRIQQVVRGDSAAYFCASSPDRGAFNEQFFGPGTRLTVL.